Below are 27 T cell receptor beta chains sequenced from a single sample in a study of regulatory T cells in long-lasting Graves disease. To make TCR beta libraries, researchers used iRepertoire HTBI primers and Arm-PCR of CDR3 regions. Each CDR3 protein is one row after TCRdb ran MiXCR on the multiplex PCR reads. Among 350,000 to 400,000 distinct CDR3 sequences listed, roughly 16% were seen once. Time point of the sample: newly diagnosed GD, antithyroid drugs for less than 3 months. There was RNA extracted from PBMCs, and the TCR library was made from it. The sample also formed part of further work on T cells in Graves' hyperthyroidism and ophthalmopathy.

The source material was peripheral blood mononuclear cells (PBMCs), sampled at new diagnosis, from a patient treated with antithyroid drugs. These receptors were obtained from a woman younger than 30 with Graves disease.

The chain couples TRBV3-1 to TRBJ2-5; D is perhaps TRBD2 (6 bases). CDR3 length: 15 amino acids. Trimming took 1 base from V and 1 from J, leaving 10 bases between them. Germline V gives CDR1 LGHDT, CDR2 YNNKEL (reference sequence). The CDR3 region has the DNA TGTGCCAGCAGCCAAGCAGGGACTCCCCAAGAGACCCAGTACTTC. It specifies CASSQAGTPQETQYF.

This sequence joins TRBV4-1 and TRBJ2-2; no clear D. Trimming cost V 3 bases and J 2 bases, with 13 bases left between them. The CDR3 is 16 residues long. CDR1 is MGHRA, CDR2 YSYEKL, per germline. The CDR3 spells CASSHVGRTNTGELFF. CDR3 nucleotide sequence: TGCGCCAGCAGCCACGTAGGGCGAACAAACACCGGGGAGCTGTTTTTT.

Many counts were recorded for this clonotype. This chain uses TRBV28 with TRBJ2-7; TRBD1 matches 8 bases. CDR1 and CDR2 from the germline V gene are MDHEN and SYDVKM. The ends lost 7 bases at V and 6 bases at J; junction bases unmatched: 8. This CDR3 is built from 13 residues. CDR3 protein: CASTQDRAGEQYF. CDR3 coding DNA: TGTGCCAGCACACAGGACAGGGCGGGCGAGCAGTACTTC.

This clonotype was seen ten or more times. The V gene is TRBV7-9, the J gene TRBJ2-7; 12 nucleotides match TRBD1. Looked up from germline, CDR1 is SEHNR and CDR2 is FQNEAQ (reference sequence). The J segment lost 6 bases and the V segment lost 5 bases, leaving 8 bases of the junction unmatched. The CDR3 loop spans 15 amino acids. CDR3 sequence (DNA): TGTGCCAGCAGCCAACCGGGACAGGGGGCAGGCGAGCAGTACTTC. It encodes CASSQPGQGAGEQYF.

This clonotype was recorded many times. The chain links TRBV10-3 to TRBJ2-2; TRBD1 is a possible D gene (5 bases). Trimming pared 4 bases from V and 6 bases from J, leaving 15 bases between. The CDR3 is 15 amino acids. The germline V gene has CDR1 ENHRY and CDR2 SYGVKD. The CDR3 loop reads CAISGGLGLPGELFF. CDR3 nucleotide sequence: TGTGCCATCAGTGGTGGGCTGGGGCTTCCCGGGGAGCTGTTTTTT.

J is TRBJ2-7 and V is TRBV7-2, with TRBD1 identical over 11 bases. V lost 5 bases and J lost 5; bases outside the gene matches: 8. CDR1 is SGHTA, CDR2 FQGNSA, per germline. This CDR3 has 15 amino acids. The CDR3 region is CASSHRDRGIDEQYF. The CDR3 DNA sequence: TGTGCCAGCAGCCACCGGGACAGGGGGATCGACGAGCAGTACTTC.

This clonotype was counted at least ten times. V gene TRBV10-1 combines with J gene TRBJ2-1, with 12 bases lining up with TRBD2. The CDR3 runs 18 residues. Trimming cost V 1 base and J 1 base; bases outside gene matches: 5. Germline lookup yields CDR1 WNHNN and CDR2 SYGVQD (reference sequence). As DNA, the CDR3 is TGCGCCAGCAGTGAGTGGGCTAGCGGGGGGGAGTCCTACAATGAGCAGTTCTTC. This codes for CASSEWASGGESYNEQFF.

The V call is TRBV5-1, the J call TRBJ1-1, with 10 positions matching TRBD1. Germline values: CDR1 SGHRS, CDR2 YFSETQ. The CDR3 runs to 15 residues. The ends lost 0 bases at V and 10 bases at J; junction bases unmatched: 9. CDR3 region: CASSLDVTGGEGAFF. The CDR3 region has the DNA TGCGCCAGCAGCTTGGATGTGACAGGGGGCGAAGGAGCTTTCTTT. The whole variable domain, filled in from reference TRBV5-1 and TRBJ1-1, reads KAGVTQTPRYLIKTRGQQVTLSCSPISGHRSVSWYQQTPGQGLQFLFEYFSETQRNKGNFPGRFSGRQFSNSRSEMNVSTLELGDSALYLCASSLDVTGGEGAFFGQGTRLTVV.

This chain connects TRBV15 to TRBJ2-7; D remains unclear. Germline V gene lookup returns CDR1 LNHNV and CDR2 YYDKDF (reference sequence). With 0 bases removed from V and 3 bases from J, the gap between germline ends came to 12 bases. This CDR3 region has 15 residues. This chain's CDR3 is CATSRDWASYYEQYF. As DNA, the CDR3 is TGTGCCACCAGCAGAGATTGGGCCTCTTACTACGAGCAGTACTTC. The full variable domain, rest sourced from reference TRBV15 and TRBJ2-7, is DAMVIQNPRYQVTQFGKPVTLSCSQTLNHNVMYWYQQKSSQAPKLLFHYYDKDFNNEADTPDNFQSRRPNTSFCFLDIRSPGLGDTAMYLCATSRDWASYYEQYFGPGTRLTVT.

This clonotype came up a few times. The gene calls are TRBV19 and TRBJ2-1, with D possibly matching TRBD2 (6 bases). The CDR3 totals 15 residues. V was cut by 5 bases and J by 5 bases, with 16 bases left in between. Per germline, CDR1 LNHDA and CDR2 SQIVND (reference sequence). CDR3 sequence (DNA): TGTGCCAGTAGTGCCCACGGGACTCAAGACAATGAGCAGTTCTTC. Its protein product is CASSAHGTQDNEQFF.

The chain recombines TRBV4-1 with TRBJ1-6; D gene unclear. Looked up from germline, CDR1 is MGHRA and CDR2 is YSYEKL. Trimming removed 4 bases from V and 1 base from J, with 8 bases in between. CDR3 length: 15 residues. The DNA for the CDR3 is TGCGCCAGCAGCCTATCGGTATCCTATAATTCACCCCTCCACTTT. It is translated as CASSLSVSYNSPLHF.

The CDR3 DNA reads as TGTGCCAGCAGCGCGACAGGTTACGGGGAGCAGTTCTTC. This gives the protein CASSATGYGEQFF. The J gene is TRBJ2-1, the V gene TRBV7-6; a weak D match, TRBD1 (6 bases). The CDR3 has 13 residues. Trimming cost V 5 bases and J 10 bases, with 15 bases left between them. Per the germline V gene, CDR1 is SGHVS and CDR2 is FNYEAQ.

This clonotype was recorded at least ten times. The chain links TRBV6-5 to TRBJ2-1; 11 bases fit TRBD2. Germline CDR1 MNHEY, CDR2 SVGAGI. The length of the CDR3 is 19 residues. J lost 7 bases, V lost 2 bases, and 16 bases had no gene match. This CDR3 reads CASSYPTLWLAGGGNEQFF. In nucleotides, the CDR3 is TGTGCCAGCAGTTACCCCACCCTTTGGCTAGCGGGGGGTGGTAATGAGCAGTTCTTC.

Many counts were recorded for this clonotype. The V and J genes are TRBV2 and TRBJ2-2; TRBD2 is a possible D gene (6 bases). Germline V gene lookup returns CDR1 SNHLY and CDR2 FYNNEI. With 8 bases removed from V and 3 bases from J, the gap between germline ends came to 13 bases. The CDR3 covers 14 residues. The CDR3 DNA follows: TGTGCCAGCGACGTCGGGGAGGACACCGGGGAGCTGTTTTTT. The encoded protein is CASDVGEDTGELFF.

This clonotype was found a few times. The chain carries TRBV27 and TRBJ2-1; D might be TRBD2 (5 bases). Germline V gene lookup returns CDR1 MNHEY and CDR2 SMNVEV (reference sequence). CDR3 length: 16 residues. Trimming stripped 5 bases from V and 0 bases from J, with 14 bases between. The CDR3 sequence: CASSTQRESSYNEQFF. In DNA form, the CDR3 reads TGTGCCAGCAGTACCCAGAGGGAAAGCTCCTACAATGAGCAGTTCTTC.

This clonotype was observed a few times. The J gene is TRBJ2-7, the V gene TRBV5-6; TRBD1 agrees at 7 bases. The ends lost 0 bases at V and 4 bases at J; junction bases unmatched: 4. The CDR3 is made up of 14 amino acids. Looked up from germline, CDR1 is SGHDT and CDR2 is YYEEEE. CDR3 DNA: TGTGCCAGCAGCTTGGGAGGGGGCCGGTACGAGCAGTACTTC. It translates to CASSLGGGRYEQYF.

This clonotype showed up many times. The chain carries TRBV4-2 and TRBJ2-7; TRBD2 matches 8 bases. Germline V lookup: CDR1 LGHNA, CDR2 YNFKEQ. With V trimmed by 0 bases and J by 7 bases, 11 bases remained unmatched. The CDR3 runs 16 residues. DNA of the CDR3: TGTGCCAGCAGCCAAGACAGAACGGGGGGGCCGAGGGAGCAGTACTTC. Translated: CASSQDRTGGPREQYF.

The table lists this clonotype with a few counts. This chain links TRBV7-9 with TRBJ1-4; a weak D match, TRBD1 (5 bases). Germline CDR1 and CDR2: SEHNR and FQNEAQ (reference sequence). Trimming removed 4 bases from V and 7 bases from J, with 16 bases in between. This CDR3 spans 15 amino acids. The CDR3 loop reads CASSSPRAGGEKLFF. The CDR3 DNA follows: TGTGCCAGCAGCTCTCCCAGGGCTGGTGGTGAAAAACTGTTTTTT.

In its sample, this clonotype was seen a few times. The chain is built from TRBV28 and TRBJ1-1, with TRBD1 as a possible D gene (5 bases). Trimming removed 6 bases from V and 3 bases from J, with 14 bases in between. This CDR3 has 14 amino acids. CDR1 MDHEN and CDR2 SYDVKM come from the germline V gene. CDR3 DNA sequence: TGTGCCAGCAGCCTTACAGGAACCGACACTGAAGCTTTCTTT. Protein: CASSLTGTDTEAFF. Looking up the rest from reference TRBV28 and TRBJ1-1 gives the full variable domain: DVKVTQSSRYLVKRTGEKVFLECVQDMDHENMFWYRQDPGLGLRLIYFSYDVKMKEKGDIPEGYSVSREKKERFSLILESASTNQTSMYLCASSLTGTDTEAFFGQGTRLTVV.

This clonotype was found many times. The rearrangement links TRBV7-9 to TRBJ1-4; possibly TRBD1 for D (6 bases). The CDR3 covers 16 residues. V was pared by 5 bases and J by 0 bases, with 13 bases between. Germline CDR1 reads SEHNR; CDR2 reads FQNEAQ (reference sequence). The CDR3 protein is CASSILTGSTNEKLFF. CDR3 DNA: TGTGCCAGCAGCATACTAACAGGGTCAACTAATGAAAAACTGTTTTTT.

This sequence joins TRBV15 and TRBJ1-3; no clear D gene. In germline, CDR1 is LNHNV, CDR2 YYDKDF (reference sequence). The V and J ends lost 4 bases and 0 bases respectively, with 7 bases between them. The CDR3 consists of 14 residues. The CDR3 DNA sequence: TGTGCCACCAGCAATCGTAACTCTGGAAACACCATATATTTT. This sequence encodes CATSNRNSGNTIYF.

This clonotype has a count of ten or more. This chain uses TRBV5-1 with TRBJ2-1; 7 nucleotides line up with TRBD2. The CDR3 is made up of 13 amino acids. Germline CDR1 and CDR2: SGHRS and YFSETQ. V was clipped by 4 bases and J by 4 bases; unmatched bases: 2. CDR3 sequence reads: CASSQAGYNEQFF. In DNA form, the CDR3 reads TGCGCCAGCAGCCAAGCGGGGTACAATGAGCAGTTCTTC.

This clonotype was recorded at least ten times. This chain joins TRBV3-1 and TRBJ1-1, with D possibly TRBD1 on 6 matching bases. Germline CDR1 and CDR2: LGHDT and YNNKEL (reference sequence). This CDR3 is 14 amino acids long. Trimming took 4 bases from V and 3 from J, leaving 12 bases between them. The CDR3 DNA reads TGTGCCAGCAGCCCAGGACAGTCGGACACTGAAGCTTTCTTT. It yields the protein CASSPGQSDTEAFF.

At least ten counts were recorded for this clonotype. J is TRBJ1-2 and V is TRBV6-5; 7 bases match TRBD1. The CDR3 runs to 14 residues. Germline CDR1 is MNHEY and CDR2 is SVGAGI. Trimming removed 2 bases from V and 4 bases from J; junction bases left unmatched: 4. CDR3 amino acids: CASSYRAGGYGYTF. CDR3 nucleotide sequence: TGTGCCAGCAGTTACCGGGCAGGGGGCTATGGCTACACCTTC.

The V call is TRBV28, the J call TRBJ1-5; 8 positions agree with TRBD1. Germline V gene data show CDR1 as MDHEN and CDR2 as SYDVKM. J lost 7 bases, V lost 10 bases, and 6 bases had no gene match. This CDR3 comprises 12 residues. The CDR3 DNA sequence: TGTGCCACCGGGACAGGTTCCCAGCCCCAGCATTTT. Translated: CATGTGSQPQHF.

The CDR3 protein is CASSETRSSYNSPLHF. For the CDR3, the DNA is TGCGCCAGCAGTGAGACAAGGAGCTCCTATAATTCACCCCTCCACTTT. The rearrangement links TRBV10-2 to TRBJ1-6; no firm D call. CDR3 size: 16 residues. The germline V gene has CDR1 WSHSY and CDR2 SAAADI. V lost 2 bases to trimming and J lost 0 bases, with 8 bases between them.

This clonotype has a handful of counts. This sequence joins TRBV6-4 and TRBJ2-4; 10 bases are shared with TRBD1. After removal of 0 bases from V and 1 base from J, the junction contained 15 bases not matched to a gene. The CDR3 sequence is 21 residues long. Germline V lookup: CDR1 MRHNA, CDR2 SNTAGT. The CDR3 protein is CASSDSKMSDRGLEAKNIQYF. CDR3 bases: TGTGCCAGCAGTGACTCGAAGATGAGCGACAGGGGGCTGGAGGCCAAAAACATTCAGTACTTC.